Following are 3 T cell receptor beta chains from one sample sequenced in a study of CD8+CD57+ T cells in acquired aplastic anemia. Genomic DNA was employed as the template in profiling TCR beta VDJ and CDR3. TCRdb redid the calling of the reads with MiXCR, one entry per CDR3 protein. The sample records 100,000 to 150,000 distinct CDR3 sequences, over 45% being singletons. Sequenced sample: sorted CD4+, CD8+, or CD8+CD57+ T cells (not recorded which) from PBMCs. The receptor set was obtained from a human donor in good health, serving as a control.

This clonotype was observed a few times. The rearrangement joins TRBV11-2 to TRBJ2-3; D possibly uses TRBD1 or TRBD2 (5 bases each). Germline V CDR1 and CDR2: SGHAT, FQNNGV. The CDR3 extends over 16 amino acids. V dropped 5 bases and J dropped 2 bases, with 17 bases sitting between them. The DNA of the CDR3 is TGTGCCAGCAGCCCGAGAGGGACGACGGCCACAGATACGCAGTATTTT. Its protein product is CASSPRGTTATDTQYF. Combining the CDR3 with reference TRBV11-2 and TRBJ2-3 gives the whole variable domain EAGVAQSPRYKIIEKRQSVAFWCNPISGHATLYWYQQILGQGPKLLIQFQNNGVVDDSQLPKDRFSAERLKGVDSTLKIQPAKLEDSAVYLCASSPRGTTATDTQYFGPGTRLTVL.

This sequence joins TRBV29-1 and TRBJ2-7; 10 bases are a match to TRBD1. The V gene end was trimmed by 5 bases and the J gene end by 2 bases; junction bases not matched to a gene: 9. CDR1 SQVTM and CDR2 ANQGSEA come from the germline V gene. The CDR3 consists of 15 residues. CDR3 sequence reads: CSVPSYGQGAYEQYF. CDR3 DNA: TGCAGCGTTCCCTCTTACGGACAGGGGGCCTACGAGCAGTACTTC.

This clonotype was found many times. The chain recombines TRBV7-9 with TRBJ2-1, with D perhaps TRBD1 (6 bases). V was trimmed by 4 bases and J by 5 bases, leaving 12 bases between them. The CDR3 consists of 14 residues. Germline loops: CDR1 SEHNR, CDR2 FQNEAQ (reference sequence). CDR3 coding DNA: TGTGCCAGCAGCTCCTCCCACAGGGACAATGAGCAGTTCTTC. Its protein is CASSSSHRDNEQFF.